This T cell receptor beta chain was captured by sequencing in a study of OX40 agonist ivuxolimab in advanced cancers. For the wider study: The costimulatory receptor OX40 (CD134) was targeted by ivuxolimab, a fully human IgG2 agonistic monoclonal antibody. Intravenous ivuxolimab was administered to patients every 2 weeks at six dose levels: 0.01, 0.1, 0.3, 1.5, 3 and 10 mg/kg. Of the roughly 52 dose-escalation patients, hepatocellular carcinoma was present in some 19, melanoma in approximately 15, renal cell carcinoma in 9 and head and neck cancer in 9. The dose-escalation cohort was over 70% male with a mean age of about 58 years, ranging from roughly 23 to 85. Patients were allowed to have had prior anti-PD-1, anti-PD-L1 or anti-CTLA-4 therapy, and 30% to 40% of the dose-escalation patients had previously received checkpoint inhibitors. Partial responses occurred in three dose-escalation patients, of whom one had hepatocellular carcinoma and two had cutaneous melanoma. The point of sequencing TCRbeta in the periphery was to test whether ivuxolimab changed TCR sequence diversity and drove clonal T-cell expansion. The monotherapy dose-escalation portion (N = 52 patients) of the phase I ivuxolimab trial is reported in the paper. General study outcomes and caveats: After ivuxolimab, more expanded clones were found on average in CD8+ T cells than in CD4+ T cells. In the 0.1-3.0 mg/kg groups, partial responders were among the patients with the lowest normalized peripheral clonal expansion, particularly in CD8+ T cells. Low levels of normalized T-cell clonal expansion were also shown by some nonresponding patients. The antigen specificity of the peripheral T cells that underwent clonal expansion was not determined. At doses of 0.1 to 3.0 mg/kg, clonal expansion of both CD4+ and CD8+ T cells in blood was seen between baseline and week 6.

The CDR3, from cysteine to phenylalanine, totals 17 residues. The retained sequence is limited to the CDR3, 51 bases, with the frame set at the first base. For this chain, trimming is 4 bases at the V end and 8 bases at the J end, and the number of junction bases without a gene match is 15. The germline V gene encodes CDR1 SGHVS and CDR2 FQNEAQ. To sequence the TCRbeta CDR3 region, genomic DNA was isolated from the sorted cells. TCRbeta CDR3 regions were sequenced using the immunoSEQ Assay. The table was pulled from immuneACCESS by TCRdb, which kept in-frame rearrangements only. Such tables lose some clones; where checked, under half of the loss comes from unresolved V genes, and the rest has no known cause. In this sample the table shows some 61,000 clones, more than 80% of which occur a single time. The ten largest clones capture 5.4% of the sample. Points on this clone: Its antigen has not been determined. Per-base qualities were not stored, and no clone one base away is much larger.

Patients with autoimmune disease history or receiving systemic immunosuppression were excluded from the trial. Peripheral blood for TCR sequencing was collected from all dose cohorts at baseline, on cycle 4 day 1, and on cycle 7 day 1. The samples were drawn from a first-in-human, open-label, multicenter phase I dose-escalation trial of ivuxolimab. Adults with locally advanced or metastatic head and neck squamous cell, hepatocellular, melanoma or renal cell carcinoma were enrolled in the trial. CD4+ and CD8+ T cells were sorted separately from peripheral blood before TCR sequencing. The TCR sequence derives from an adult with an advanced solid tumor such as melanoma, head and neck, liver or kidney cancer. The source was CD4+ or CD8+ T cells sorted from blood, collected in a trial of the OX40 agonist ivuxolimab. The rearrangement combines TRBV7-8 with TRBJ2-1; 9 bases in the middle match TRBD2. The CDR3 protein is CASSSPVAGGPLHEQFF. The DNA is as follows: TGTGCCAGCAGCTCTCCGGTGGCGGGAGGGCCTCTTCATGAGCAGTTCTTC.